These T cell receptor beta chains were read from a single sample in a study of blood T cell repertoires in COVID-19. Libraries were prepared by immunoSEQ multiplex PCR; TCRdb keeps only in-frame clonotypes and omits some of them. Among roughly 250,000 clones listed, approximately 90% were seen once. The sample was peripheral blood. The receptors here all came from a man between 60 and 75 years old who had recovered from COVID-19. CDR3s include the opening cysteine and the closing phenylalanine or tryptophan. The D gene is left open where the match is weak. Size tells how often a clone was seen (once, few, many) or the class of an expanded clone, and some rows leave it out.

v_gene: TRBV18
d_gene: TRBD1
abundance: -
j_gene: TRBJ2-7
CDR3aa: CASSPGTGEGEQYF
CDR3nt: TGTGCCAGCTCACCTGGAACAGGGGAAGGCGAGCAGTACTTC

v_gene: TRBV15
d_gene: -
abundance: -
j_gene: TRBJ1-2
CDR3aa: CATSRDIGHNYGYTF
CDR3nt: TGTGCCACCAGCAGAGATATTGGGCATAACTATGGCTACACCTTC

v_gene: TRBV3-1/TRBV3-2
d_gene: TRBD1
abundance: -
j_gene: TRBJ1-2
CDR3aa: CASSLEGARTWGYTF
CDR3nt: TGTGCCAGCAGCCTAGAGGGGGCGCGAACTTGGGGCTACACCTTC

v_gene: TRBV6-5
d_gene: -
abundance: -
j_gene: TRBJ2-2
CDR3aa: CASSYSSEANTGELFF
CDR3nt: TGTGCCAGCAGTTACTCGAGCGAAGCGAACACCGGGGAGCTGTTTTTT

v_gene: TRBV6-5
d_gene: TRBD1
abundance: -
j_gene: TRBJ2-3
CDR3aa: CASRALGQGADTQYF
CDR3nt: TGTGCCAGCAGAGCTTTGGGACAGGGTGCAGATACGCAGTATTTT

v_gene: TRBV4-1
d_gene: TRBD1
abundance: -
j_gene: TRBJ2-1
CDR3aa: CASSLQGAYINEQFF
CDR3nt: TGCGCCAGCAGCCTGCAGGGGGCGTATATCAATGAGCAGTTCTTC

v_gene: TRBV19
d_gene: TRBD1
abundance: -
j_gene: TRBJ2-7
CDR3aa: CASSISTGVEQYF
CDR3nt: TGTGCCAGTAGTATATCGACAGGGGTCGAGCAGTACTTC

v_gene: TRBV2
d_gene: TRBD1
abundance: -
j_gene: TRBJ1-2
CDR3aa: CASDRGGQGYGYTF
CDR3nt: TGTGCCAGCGACCGGGGGGGACAGGGCTATGGCTACACCTTC

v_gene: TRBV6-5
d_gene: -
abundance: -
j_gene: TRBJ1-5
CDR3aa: CASSYGGNQPQHF
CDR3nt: TGTGCCAGCAGTTACGGAGGCAATCAGCCCCAGCATTTT

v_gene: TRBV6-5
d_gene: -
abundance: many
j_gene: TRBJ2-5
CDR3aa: CASSSLRAQYF
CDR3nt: TGTGCCAGCAGTTCCCTCAGGGCCCAGTACTTC

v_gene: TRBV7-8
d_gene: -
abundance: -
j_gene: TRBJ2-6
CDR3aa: CASSLPVSGANVLTF
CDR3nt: TGTGCCAGCAGTTTACCGGTCTCTGGGGCCAACGTCCTGACTTTC

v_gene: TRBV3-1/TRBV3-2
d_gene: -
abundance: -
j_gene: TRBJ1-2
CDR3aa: CASSQGYVYGYTF
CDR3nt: TGTGCCAGCAGCCAAGGTTATGTATATGGCTACACCTTC

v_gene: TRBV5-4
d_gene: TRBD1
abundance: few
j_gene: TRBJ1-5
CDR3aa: CASSLADRVGQPQHF
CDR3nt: TGTGCCAGCAGCTTGGCCGACAGGGTTGGGCAGCCCCAGCATTTT

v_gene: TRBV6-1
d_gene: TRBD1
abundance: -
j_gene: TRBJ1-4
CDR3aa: CASSAQGGTTNEKLFF
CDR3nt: TGTGCCAGCAGTGCACAGGGGGGGACTACTAATGAAAAACTGTTTTTT

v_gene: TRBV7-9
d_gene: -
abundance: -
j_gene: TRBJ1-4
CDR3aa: CASSLKSGTVNEKLFF
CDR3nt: TGTGCCAGCAGCTTAAAAAGCGGGACGGTTAATGAAAAACTGTTTTTT

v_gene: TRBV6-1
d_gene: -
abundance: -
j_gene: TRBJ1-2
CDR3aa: CASSEPRPRFYGYTF
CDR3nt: TGTGCCAGCAGTGAACCCAGGCCAAGATTCTATGGCTACACCTTC

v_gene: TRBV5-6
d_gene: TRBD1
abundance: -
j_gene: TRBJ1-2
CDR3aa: CASSPSPTGNYGYTF
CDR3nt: TGTGCCAGCAGCCCATCGCCGACAGGGAACTATGGCTACACCTTC

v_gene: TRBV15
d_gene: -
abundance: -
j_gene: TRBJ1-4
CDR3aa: CATRRGLRQEKLFF
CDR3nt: TGTGCCACCAGGAGAGGGCTTCGCCAGGAAAAACTGTTTTTT

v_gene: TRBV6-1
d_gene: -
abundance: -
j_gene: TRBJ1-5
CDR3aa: CASSEGGLGGQPQHF
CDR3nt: TGTGCCAGCAGTGAAGGGGGGTTGGGGGGACAGCCCCAGCATTTT

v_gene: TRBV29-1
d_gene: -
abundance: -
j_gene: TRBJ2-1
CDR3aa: CSVEGVPTGVSSYNEQFF
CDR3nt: TGCAGCGTTGAGGGGGTACCAACGGGGGTAAGCTCCTACAATGAGCAGTTCTTC

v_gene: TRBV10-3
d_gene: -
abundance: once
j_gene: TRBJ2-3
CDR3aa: CAISESFRDTQYF
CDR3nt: TGTGCCATCAGTGAGTCCTTCAGGGATACGCAGTATTTT

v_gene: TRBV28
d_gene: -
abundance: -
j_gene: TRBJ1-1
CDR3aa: CASNYATYTEAFF
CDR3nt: TGTGCCAGCAATTACGCGACTTACACTGAAGCTTTCTTT

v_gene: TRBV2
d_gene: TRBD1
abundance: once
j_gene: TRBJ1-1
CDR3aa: CASSDWTGGEGNTEAFF
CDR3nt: TGTGCCAGCAGTGATTGGACAGGGGGCGAGGGGAACACTGAAGCTTTCTTT

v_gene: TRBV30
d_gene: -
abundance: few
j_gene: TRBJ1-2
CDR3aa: CAWSPEQRLSYGYTF
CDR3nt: TGTGCCTGGAGTCCAGAGCAGCGTCTGAGCTATGGCTACACCTTC

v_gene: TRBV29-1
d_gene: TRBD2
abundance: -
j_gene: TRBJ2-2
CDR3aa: CSVGGTAVVGTGELFF
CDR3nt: TGCAGCGTGGGGGGGACGGCGGTCGTAGGAACCGGGGAGCTGTTTTTT

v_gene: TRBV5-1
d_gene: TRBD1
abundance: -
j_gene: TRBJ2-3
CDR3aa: CASSQQGTMRGDTQYF
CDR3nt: TGCGCCAGCAGCCAACAGGGGACAATGAGAGGAGATACGCAGTATTTT

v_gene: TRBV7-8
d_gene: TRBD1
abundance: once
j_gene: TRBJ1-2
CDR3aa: CASSLGQERAYGYTF
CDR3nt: TGTGCCAGCAGCCTCGGACAGGAGAGGGCCTATGGCTACACCTTC

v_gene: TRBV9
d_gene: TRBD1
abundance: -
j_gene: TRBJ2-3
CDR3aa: CASSVRGGDTDTQYF
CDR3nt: TGTGCCAGCAGCGTAAGAGGGGGCGATACAGATACGCAGTATTTT

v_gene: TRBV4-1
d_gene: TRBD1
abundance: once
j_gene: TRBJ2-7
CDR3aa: CASSQVDRADEQYF
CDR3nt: TGCGCCAGCAGCCAAGTCGACAGGGCGGACGAGCAGTACTTC

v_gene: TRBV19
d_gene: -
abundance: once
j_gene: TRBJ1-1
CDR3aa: CASSMTRGTEAFF
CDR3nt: TGTGCCAGTAGTATGACCAGGGGCACTGAAGCTTTCTTT

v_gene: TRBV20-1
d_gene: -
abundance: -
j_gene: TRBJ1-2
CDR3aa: CSASGADANYGYTF
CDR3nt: TGCAGTGCTAGTGGGGCAGACGCTAACTATGGCTACACCTTC

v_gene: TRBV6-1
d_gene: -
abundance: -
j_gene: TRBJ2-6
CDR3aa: CASSVDQGTGANVLTF
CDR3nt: TGTGCCAGCAGTGTCGATCAGGGAACTGGGGCCAACGTCCTGACTTTC

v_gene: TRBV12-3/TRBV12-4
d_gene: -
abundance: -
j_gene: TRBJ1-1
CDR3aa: CASRAGPNTEAFF
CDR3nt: TGTGCCAGCAGGGCTGGGCCTAACACTGAAGCTTTCTTT

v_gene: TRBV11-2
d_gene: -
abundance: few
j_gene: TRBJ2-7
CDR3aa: CASSSHYEQYF
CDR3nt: TGTGCCAGCAGCTCCCACTACGAGCAGTACTTC

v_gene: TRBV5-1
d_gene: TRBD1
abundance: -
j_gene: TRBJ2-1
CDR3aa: CASSPAQTGVYNEQFF
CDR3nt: TGCGCCAGCAGCCCAGCCCAGACAGGGGTGTACAATGAGCAGTTCTTC

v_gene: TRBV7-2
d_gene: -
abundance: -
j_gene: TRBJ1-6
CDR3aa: CASSLPNSPLHF
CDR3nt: TGTGCCAGCAGCTTACCGAATTCACCCCTCCACTTT